This T cell receptor beta chain was identified during a study of OX40 agonist ivuxolimab in advanced cancers. Study details: Patients got intravenous ivuxolimab at 0.01 to 10 mg/kg every 2 weeks. A diagnosis of hepatocellular carcinoma, melanoma, renal cell or head and neck cancer was present in dose-escalation patients. Mean age approximately 59 years, range about 23 to 80; approximately 83% male.

Here immunoSEQ multiplex PCR was the method, and the copy in TCRdb shows in-frame clones only, minus some. The repertoire holds 40,000 or so clones, with around four fifths as singletons. Concerning this clone: Other DNA sequences in this specimen translate into the identical CDR3.

This CDR3 is 15 amino acids long. V lost 5 bases to trimming and J lost 5 bases; unmatched junction nucleotides: 7. Germline V CDR1 and CDR2: LNHDA, SQIVND (reference sequence). The J gene is TRBJ2-5, the V gene TRBV19; 11 bases are a match to TRBD2. The source was CD4+ or CD8+ T cells sorted from blood, collected in a trial of the OX40 agonist ivuxolimab. The source is an adult with an advanced solid tumor such as melanoma, head and neck, liver or kidney cancer. This CDR3 reads CASSLAGGPRETQYF. The CDR3, as DNA: TGTGCCAGTAGTTTAGCGGGAGGGCCAAGGGAGACCCAGTACTTC.